Following are 17 T cell receptor beta chains from one sample sequenced in a study of vaccination and CD4 T cells after COVID-19. Scientists ran DNA taken from cultured CD4+ T cells through the Oncomine TCR Beta short-read assay for sequencing. TCRdb redid the calling of the PCR reads with MiXCR, one entry per CDR3 protein. This sample has roughly 20,000 distinct CDR3 sequences, with roughly 55% found just once. Stated treatment: approximately 10-day PBMC culture with coronavirus spike peptide pools or control peptides (ViraFEST assay). Antigen specificity for these receptors is unknown. The sequencing here drew on CD4+ T cells from blood, cultured in vitro, taken before SARS-CoV-2 vaccination. Receptors originate from a human donor who had recovered from COVID-19.

This clonotype is medium-sized (0.01 to 0.1%). V and J are TRBV20-1 and TRBJ2-5; no reliable D call. V dropped 2 bases and J dropped 4 bases, with 14 bases sitting between them. The germline CDR1 and CDR2 sequences are DFQATT and SNEGSKA (reference sequence). The CDR3 runs 14 residues. The CDR3 reads CSARKEYSGETQYF. The CDR3 nucleotides read TGCAGTGCTAGAAAGGAATACTCGGGAGAGACCCAGTACTTC.

This clonotype was counted a few times. The rearrangement uses TRBV28 and TRBJ1-6; no definite D call. Trimming cost V 8 bases and J 10 bases, with 12 bases left between them. Germline V gene data show CDR1 as MDHEN and CDR2 as SYDVKM. This CDR3 has 12 residues. The CDR3 nucleotides read TGTGCCAGCGGCGTGCCCAACTCACCCCTCCACTTT. This translates into CASGVPNSPLHF. Variable domain in full (rest from reference TRBV28 and TRBJ1-6): DVKVTQSSRYLVKRTGEKVFLECVQDMDHENMFWYRQDPGLGLRLIYFSYDVKMKEKGDIPEGYSVSREKKERFSLILESASTNQTSMYLCASGVPNSPLHFGNGTRLTVT.

The rearrangement uses TRBV7-9 and TRBJ1-1; D not certain. The CDR3 totals 15 residues. V lost 0 bases and J 11 bases, leaving 19 bases between the germline ends. Germline assignment: CDR1 SEHNR and CDR2 FQNEAQ (reference sequence). The CDR3 reads CASSLAGAAHTGAFF. CDR3 DNA sequence: TGTGCCAGCAGCTTAGCGGGAGCAGCACATACCGGGGCTTTCTTT.

The chain uses TRBV20-1 and TRBJ1-2, with 9 bases matching TRBD1. The CDR3 is 16 amino acids. The junction had 11 bases not matched to a gene; V was cut back by 0 bases and J by 6 bases. Germline CDR1 reads DFQATT; CDR2 reads SNEGSKA (reference sequence). CDR3 region: CSARDQMTGGFDGYTF. CDR3 nucleotides: TGCAGTGCTAGAGATCAAATGACAGGGGGTTTCGATGGCTACACCTTC.

The V gene is TRBV7-2, the J gene TRBJ2-5, with 9 bases aligning to TRBD2. The CDR3 contains 15 residues. The trim removed 3 bases at V and 2 bases at J, leaving 4 bases unmatched. Germline CDR1 and CDR2: SGHTA and FQGNSA. The CDR3 DNA reads as TGTGCCAGCAGCTTCGTAGCGGGAGAACAAGAGACCCAGTACTTC. Translation gives CASSFVAGEQETQYF.

Here the CDR3 DNA reads TGCAGTGCTAGTTCCAGCGGCACCGAGACCCAGTACTTC. Translated, it gives CSASSSGTETQYF. The chain carries TRBV20-1 and TRBJ2-5; possible D gene TRBD2, 5 bases. The CDR3 extends over 13 amino acids. Looked up from germline, CDR1 is DFQATT and CDR2 is SNEGSKA (reference sequence). V was pared by 3 bases and J by 5 bases, with 13 bases between.

The gene calls are TRBV27 and TRBJ1-1; no reliable D call. Trimming removed 6 bases from V and 3 bases from J, with 20 bases in between. The CDR3 totals 16 residues. Germline V gene sequence: CDR1 MNHEY, CDR2 SMNVEV (reference sequence). Written as DNA, the CDR3 is TGTGCCAGCAGCCCTTATATGCCCAGGACCTACACTGAAGCTTTCTTT. This gives the protein CASSPYMPRTYTEAFF.

This clonotype appeared a few times. The chain employs TRBV20-1 and TRBJ1-1, with D tentatively TRBD1 (5 bases). The CDR3 runs 14 residues. CDR1 and CDR2 from the germline V gene are DFQATT and SNEGSKA (reference sequence). The V end lost 1 base, the J end lost 5 bases, and 14 bases lay between the germline ends. This CDR3 is CSARGVGEGTEAFF. The DNA for the CDR3 is TGCAGTGCTAGAGGGGTAGGGGAGGGGACTGAAGCTTTCTTT.

This chain connects TRBV7-2 to TRBJ2-7, with a possible D match to TRBD1 (6 bases). The CDR3 is made up of 15 amino acids. Between the trimmed V and J ends, which lost 5 bases and 0 bases, there was a span of 14 bases. Germline CDR1 and CDR2: SGHTA and FQGNSA. CDR3 nucleotides: TGTGCCAGCAGCCTAGGACAGTCGATCTCCTACGAGCAGTACTTC. Protein product: CASSLGQSISYEQYF.

The sample holds a few counts of this clonotype. This sequence joins TRBV6-5 and TRBJ1-6; D is unresolved. Trimming stripped 4 bases from V and 6 bases from J, with 7 bases between. Germline loops: CDR1 MNHEY, CDR2 SVGAGI. This CDR3 has 13 amino acids. CDR3 sequence (DNA): TGTGCCAGCAGTTCCGCGGGTAATTCACCCCTCCACTTT. It specifies CASSSAGNSPLHF.

The chain couples TRBV6-1 to TRBJ2-7; D is uncertain. The length of the CDR3 is 16 residues. V lost 8 bases and J 0 bases, leaving 20 bases between the germline ends. Germline V CDR1 and CDR2: MNHNS, SASEGT. The CDR3 nucleotides are TGTGCCAGCCAACTGTGGAGCCCACTTAGCTCCTACGAGCAGTACTTC. Translated, it gives CASQLWSPLSSYEQYF.

In DNA form, the CDR3 reads TGTGCCAGCAGCCCCGGGACAGGGTTAGAGACCCAGTACTTC. It translates to CASSPGTGLETQYF. The chain uses TRBV11-2 and TRBJ2-5; TRBD1 matches at 9 bases. CDR1 is SGHAT and CDR2 is FQNNGV in the germline V gene. J lost 4 bases, V lost 5 bases, and 5 bases had no gene match. This CDR3 is 14 amino acids long.

The genes are TRBV7-2 and TRBJ2-7; maybe TRBD1 (6 bases). The CDR3 has 17 amino acids. V was trimmed by 5 bases and J by 6 bases, leaving 26 bases between them. The germline V gene has CDR1 SGHTA and CDR2 FQGNSA. CDR3 DNA sequence: TGTGCCAGCAGCGTGAAGCGTGGGGGCCTGGGCCCGAGCGAGCAGTACTTC. As protein: CASSVKRGGLGPSEQYF. Variable domain in full (rest from reference TRBV7-2 and TRBJ2-7): GAGVSQSPSNKVTEKGKDVELRCDPISGHTALYWYRQSLGQGLEFLIYFQGNSAPDKSGLPSDRFSAERTGGSVSTLTIQRTQQEDSAVYLCASSVKRGGLGPSEQYFGPGTRLTVT.

The chain carries TRBV7-6 and TRBJ2-7, with 11 bases that match TRBD1. Germline values: CDR1 SGHVS, CDR2 FNYEAQ. The CDR3 sequence is 15 residues long. Trimming cost V 3 bases and J 5 bases; bases outside gene matches: 6. CDR3 in amino acids: CASSFMDRGRDEQYF. CDR3 DNA: TGTGCCAGCAGCTTTATGGACAGGGGGCGCGACGAGCAGTACTTC.

This clonotype has just a few counts. The gene calls are TRBV6-2 or TRBV6-3 and TRBJ1-1, with 8 bases identical to TRBD1. Looked up from germline, CDR1 is MNHEY and CDR2 is SVGEGT. The CDR3 has 15 amino acids. Trimming took 5 bases from V and 3 from J; bases not matched to a gene: 8. The CDR3, as DNA: TGTGCCAGCAGTAGGCGGTTACAGGGGGACACTGAAGCTTTCTTT. This encodes CASSRRLQGDTEAFF.

This clonotype appeared once. The chain couples TRBV6-1 to TRBJ1-1; 7 bases match TRBD1. Germline lookup yields CDR1 MNHNS and CDR2 SASEGT. CDR3 size: 14 residues. Losses at the gene ends were 7 bases for V and 2 bases for J; bases not matched to a gene: 7. The CDR3 region is CASTEGAPNTEAFF. CDR3 bases: TGTGCCAGCACGGAGGGGGCGCCCAACACTGAAGCTTTCTTT.

The rearrangement links TRBV5-1 to TRBJ2-5; 8 nucleotides match TRBD1. The ends lost 5 bases at V and 2 bases at J; junction bases unmatched: 11. CDR1 is SGHRS and CDR2 is YFSETQ in the germline V gene. This CDR3 is built from 16 residues. Here the CDR3 DNA reads TGCGCCAGCAGTGATTTCCGGGACAGGTTTCAAGAGACCCAGTACTTC. This translates into CASSDFRDRFQETQYF.